Shown below are 31 T cell receptor beta chains from a single sample sequenced in a study of blood T cell repertoires in COVID-19. Measured with immunoSEQ multiplex PCR; TCRdb has only the in-frame clones, and not every one. Found here are more than 110,000 clones, 80% to 85% of them singletons; the top ten hold around 8%. Sequences were obtained from peripheral blood. All receptors come from a human donor in a cohort sampled during active COVID-19.

The chain joins TRBV6-6 to TRBJ2-7; D ambiguous. The CDR3 is 14 residues long. The V end lost 2 bases, the J end lost 2 bases, and 10 bases lay between the germline ends. CDR1 is MNHNY, CDR2 SVGAGI, per germline (reference sequence). CDR3 sequence (DNA): TGTGCCAGCAGTTACGATTTTTACACCTACGAGCAGTACTTC. Its protein product is CASSYDFYTYEQYF.

V and J are TRBV5-1 and TRBJ1-1, with 7 bases matching TRBD1. From germline, CDR1 is SGHRS and CDR2 YFSETQ. V was pared by 6 bases and J by 0 bases, with 5 bases of the junction left unmatched. The CDR3 is 14 residues long. For the CDR3, the DNA is TGCGCCAGCACGCGGGACAGCATGAACACTGAAGCTTTCTTT. Its protein product is CASTRDSMNTEAFF.

V gene TRBV5-1 combines with J gene TRBJ2-2; 8 positions agree with TRBD2. V lost 4 bases to trimming and J lost 6 bases; unmatched junction nucleotides: 8. CDR1 and CDR2 from the germline V gene are SGHRS and YFSETQ. This CDR3 contains 15 residues. The CDR3 nucleotides are TGCGCCAGCAGCCCCCTGCGGGGGGATTCCGGGGAGCTGTTTTTT. Its protein is CASSPLRGDSGELFF.

The V and J genes are TRBV19 and TRBJ2-6, with TRBD1 identical over 7 bases. J was trimmed by 0 bases and V by 4 bases; bases with no gene match: 3. This CDR3 is built from 16 residues. Germline V gene sequence: CDR1 LNHDA, CDR2 SQIVND (reference sequence). The CDR3 region has the DNA TGTGCCAGTAGTACGACAGGGAGCTCTGGGGCCAACGTCCTGACTTTC. It encodes CASSTTGSSGANVLTF.

CDR3: CASSFGGRAYEQYF. The CDR3 coding sequence is TGTGCCAGCAGCTTCGGCGGCCGAGCCTACGAGCAGTACTTC. The chain carries TRBV5-4 and TRBJ2-7; D gene unclear. The CDR3 has 14 residues. Germline CDR1 reads SGHNT; CDR2 reads YYREEE (reference sequence). V was shortened by 2 bases and J by 2 bases, with 11 bases between the two germline ends.

The V call is TRBV4-1, the J call TRBJ1-5; TRBD1 matches at 9 bases. J lost 7 bases, V lost 3 bases, and 7 bases had no gene match. Per the germline V gene, CDR1 is MGHRA and CDR2 is YSYEKL. CDR3 length: 15 amino acids. This chain's CDR3 is CASSQTGTGLQPQHF. The CDR3 coding sequence is TGCGCCAGCAGCCAGACCGGGACAGGGTTGCAGCCCCAGCATTTT.

The chain uses TRBV14 and TRBJ2-5; 8 positions agree with TRBD1. The CDR3 length is 16 residues. Germline CDR1 SGHDN, CDR2 FVKESK. V lost 7 bases, J lost 1 base, and 11 bases stayed unmatched. The CDR3 DNA sequence: TGTGCCAGCACCTGGCCTGAGGACAGGGTCCAAGAGACCCAGTACTTC. This sequence encodes CASTWPEDRVQETQYF.

The chain carries TRBV28 and TRBJ1-5, with TRBD1 matching over 9 bases. CDR3 length: 16 amino acids. V trimming: 8 bases; J trimming: 7 bases; junction bases outside the gene matches: 15. Germline assignment: CDR1 MDHEN and CDR2 SYDVKM. The CDR3 DNA is TGTGCCAGCCCTCGGACAGGGGAGGTGAAATGGCAGCCCCAGCATTTT. Amino acid sequence: CASPRTGEVKWQPQHF. The whole variable domain, remainder taken from reference TRBV28 and TRBJ1-5, is DVKVTQSSRYLVKRTGEKVFLECVQDMDHENMFWYRQDPGLGLRLIYFSYDVKMKEKGDIPEGYSVSREKKERFSLILESASTNQTSMYLCASPRTGEVKWQPQHFGDGTRLSIL.

The V gene is TRBV10-3, the J gene TRBJ1-1; D not certain. Trimming left V 11 bases short and J 0 bases short, with 10 bases between. CDR3 length: 12 residues. In germline, CDR1 is ENHRY, CDR2 SYGVKD. The CDR3 DNA reads as TGTGCCCATAGAGGTTTGAACACTGAAGCTTTCTTT. Amino acid sequence: CAHRGLNTEAFF.

This clone was seen a single time. The chain carries TRBV7-2 and TRBJ1-5, with D hard to call. Germline V gene sequence: CDR1 SGHTA, CDR2 FQGNSA. Trimming left V 1 base short and J 7 bases short, with 8 bases between. This CDR3 is 13 amino acids long. CDR3 sequence: CASSLGAMQPQHF. CDR3 coding DNA: TGTGCCAGCAGCTTAGGGGCCATGCAGCCCCAGCATTTT.

V is TRBV2 and J is TRBJ2-3; TRBD2 might be the D (6 bases). Germline CDR1 and CDR2: SNHLY and FYNNEI. V lost 3 bases and J 0 bases, leaving 13 bases between the germline ends. There are 16 residues in the CDR3. In DNA form, the CDR3 reads TGTGCCAGCAGTGAGTTGCGGGGATCTAGCACAGATACGCAGTATTTT. It translates to CASSELRGSSTDTQYF.

This chain connects TRBV9 to TRBJ2-1; 8 nucleotides match TRBD2. The CDR3 covers 15 residues. Germline V gene sequence: CDR1 SGDLS, CDR2 YYNGEE. Losses at the gene ends were 3 bases for V and 2 bases for J; bases not matched to a gene: 4. The DNA for the CDR3 is TGTGCCAGCAGCGAAACTAGCGGCCCCTACAATGAGCAGTTCTTC. Amino acid sequence: CASSETSGPYNEQFF.

The V and J genes are TRBV6-5 and TRBJ2-7; 11 bases match TRBD1. Trimming took 6 bases from V and 5 from J; bases not matched to a gene: 6. CDR1 and CDR2 (germline): MNHEY, SVGAGI. The CDR3 spans 14 residues. In DNA, the CDR3 is TGTGCCAGCAGGGCCGGGACAGGGGGGGACGAGCAGTACTTC. Its protein is CASRAGTGGDEQYF.

The rearrangement links TRBV12-5 to TRBJ1-5; D call uncertain. CDR3 length: 14 residues. The germline V and J ends were trimmed by 4 bases and 4 bases, with 11 bases remaining between them. Per the germline V gene, CDR1 is LGHNT and CDR2 is FRNRAP. This CDR3 reads CASGSPGANQPQHF. CDR3 sequence (DNA): TGTGCTAGTGGTTCTCCCGGAGCAAATCAGCCCCAGCATTTT.

The CDR3 protein is CASSSHPGTDTQYF. The CDR3 DNA reads as TGTGCCAGCAGCTCCCACCCGGGCACAGATACGCAGTATTTT. The genes are TRBV7-2 and TRBJ2-3; the D is unclear. Germline CDR1 is SGHTA and CDR2 is FQGNSA. The germline V and J ends were trimmed by 4 bases and 1 base, with 9 bases remaining between them. The CDR3 runs to 14 residues.

The CDR3 reads CASSWGQEGNEQYF. In DNA form, the CDR3 reads TGCGCCAGCAGCTGGGGACAGGAGGGAAACGAGCAGTACTTC. V gene TRBV5-1 combines with J gene TRBJ2-7, with 8 bases matching TRBD1. The germline V gene encodes CDR1 SGHRS and CDR2 YFSETQ. J lost 5 bases, V lost 3 bases, and 7 bases had no gene match. The CDR3 has 14 amino acids.

In its sample, this clone was seen a few times. V is TRBV29-1 and J is TRBJ1-5, with a tentative D call TRBD1 (5 bases). Germline CDR1 SQVTM, CDR2 ANQGSEA. V was pared by 0 bases and J by 2 bases, with 8 bases between. CDR3 length equals 14 residues. Here the CDR3 DNA reads TGCAGCGTTGAAGAGGTAGGGGGCAATCAGCCCCAGCATTTT. This sequence encodes CSVEEVGGNQPQHF.

This chain connects TRBV24-1 to TRBJ1-2; D possibly corresponds to TRBD1 (6 bases). The germline CDR1 and CDR2 sequences are KGHDR and SFDVKD. The CDR3 runs to 13 residues. The V and J ends lost 5 bases and 4 bases respectively, with 10 bases between them. CDR3 nucleotides: TGTGCCACCAGTGGGACAGTGGGCTATGGCTACACCTTC. Its translation is CATSGTVGYGYTF.

The chain has TRBV5-4 and TRBJ2-3; the match to TRBD2 covers 7 bases. The CDR3 is 14 amino acids. The germline gives CDR1 SGHNT, CDR2 YYREEE (reference sequence). V was pared by 1 base and J by 3 bases, with 2 bases of the junction left unmatched. The CDR3 loop reads CASSLRRGTDTQYF. Here the CDR3 DNA reads TGTGCCAGCAGCTTGCGGCGGGGGACAGATACGCAGTATTTT.

V and J are TRBV19 and TRBJ1-2; 7 positions agree with TRBD1. Per the germline V gene, CDR1 is LNHDA and CDR2 is SQIVND (reference sequence). V was pared by 7 bases and J by 1 base, with 18 bases of the junction left unmatched. The length of the CDR3 is 18 residues. Here the CDR3 reads CASISPGQRERFNYGYTF. CDR3 DNA sequence: TGTGCCAGTATATCACCGGGACAGAGAGAAAGATTTAACTATGGCTACACCTTC.

This clone came up once. This chain links TRBV9 with TRBJ1-5, with TRBD1 identical over 9 bases. Germline CDR1 and CDR2: SGDLS and YYNGEE. The V gene end was trimmed by 4 bases and the J gene end by 1 base; junction bases not matched to a gene: 6. The CDR3 consists of 16 residues. The CDR3 is CASSPTGGPSNQPQHF. DNA of the CDR3: TGTGCCAGCAGCCCGACAGGGGGGCCAAGCAATCAGCCCCAGCATTTT.

V is TRBV10-3 and J is TRBJ2-7; maybe TRBD1 (6 bases). Germline V gives CDR1 ENHRY, CDR2 SYGVKD. V lost 5 bases and J lost 1, with 12 bases in between. The CDR3 covers 14 residues. CDR3 amino acids: CAISQGPLSYEQYF. Here the CDR3 DNA reads TGTGCCATCAGTCAGGGGCCGCTGTCCTACGAGCAGTACTTC.

This chain uses TRBV7-2 with TRBJ1-4; D is possibly TRBD1 (5 bases). The CDR3 is made up of 13 amino acids. V lost 3 bases and J 10 bases, leaving 12 bases between the germline ends. Germline V gives CDR1 SGHTA, CDR2 FQGNSA. Here the CDR3 reads CASSLEGDGKLFF. In DNA form, the CDR3 reads TGTGCCAGCAGCTTGGAAGGGGATGGAAAACTGTTTTTT.

This clone was observed a few times. The chain links TRBV4-2 to TRBJ2-2, with 9 bases identical to TRBD2. The junction had 5 bases not matched to a gene; V was cut back by 0 bases and J by 0 bases. The CDR3 has 18 amino acids. CDR1 and CDR2 from the germline V gene are LGHNA and YNFKEQ. CDR3 sequence: CASSQDLAGGANTGELFF. The CDR3 DNA reads as TGTGCCAGCAGCCAAGATCTGGCGGGGGGGGCGAACACCGGGGAGCTGTTTTTT.

On this clone: An end of the junction does not agree with germline; a read error may underlie this. This rearrangement joins TRBV20-1 to TRBJ1-2, with 7 nucleotides matching TRBD1. CDR1 and CDR2 from the germline V gene are DFQATT and SNEGSKA (reference sequence). CDR3 length: 10 amino acids. CDR3 protein: CSASLRGGQF. DNA of the CDR3: TGCAGTGCTAGCCTCCGGGGGGGACAGTTC.

The rearrangement joins TRBV5-4 to TRBJ2-1, with 7 bases identical to TRBD2. Germline-derived CDR1 and CDR2 are SGHNT and YYREEE (reference sequence). V was pared by 4 bases and J by 3 bases, with 7 bases of the junction left unmatched. This CDR3 region has 15 residues. CDR3 amino acids: CASSVDGGGYNEQFF. The CDR3 DNA is TGTGCCAGCAGCGTTGACGGCGGGGGCTACAATGAGCAGTTCTTC.

The chain recombines TRBV19 with TRBJ1-4; D is ambiguous. Germline V gene data show CDR1 as LNHDA and CDR2 as SQIVND (reference sequence). Trimming cost V 5 bases and J 3 bases, with 13 bases left between them. The CDR3 extends over 15 amino acids. In DNA, the CDR3 is TGTGCCAGTAGTCATATCGAGCGGGCTAATGAAAAACTGTTTTTT. This translates into CASSHIERANEKLFF.

The V and J genes are TRBV19 and TRBJ1-2; D is uncertain. Trimming cost V 5 bases and J 4 bases, with 14 bases left between them. CDR3 size: 14 residues. Germline V gene data show CDR1 as LNHDA and CDR2 as SQIVND (reference sequence). For the CDR3, the DNA is TGTGCCAGTAGTCCGCGAACAGTAACCTATGGCTACACCTTC. This translates into CASSPRTVTYGYTF. The full variable domain, its missing parts supplied by reference TRBV19 and TRBJ1-2, is DGGITQSPKYLFRKEGQNVTLSCEQNLNHDAMYWYRQDPGQGLRLIYYSQIVNDFQKGDIAEGYSVSREKKESFPLTVTSAQKNPTAFYLCASSPRTVTYGYTFGSGTRLTVV.

The chain joins TRBV12-3 or TRBV12-4 to TRBJ2-7, with a possible D match to TRBD2 (5 bases). The CDR3 length is 13 residues. V gave up 5 bases and J gave up 6 bases, with 14 bases separating them. CDR3 in DNA: TGTGCCAGCAGTCGTTCGGGGTCAGGCGAGCAGTACTTC. This codes for CASSRSGSGEQYF.

This sequence joins TRBV4-1 and TRBJ1-3; no definite D call. This CDR3 is 17 amino acids long. The V gene lost 4 bases and the J gene lost 0 bases, with 16 bases spanning the gap. Germline lookup yields CDR1 MGHRA and CDR2 YSYEKL. This CDR3 is CASSPHPRHNSGNTIYF. CDR3 in DNA: TGCGCCAGCAGCCCACATCCTCGACACAACTCTGGAAACACCATATATTTT.

The J gene is TRBJ2-7, the V gene TRBV28, with D unresolved. This CDR3 spans 14 amino acids. Trimming cost V 5 bases and J 6 bases, with 17 bases left between them. Per germline, CDR1 MDHEN and CDR2 SYDVKM. The CDR3 sequence: CASSSPGPPGEQYF. The CDR3 bases are TGTGCCAGCAGTAGCCCCGGTCCCCCCGGCGAGCAGTACTTC.